The 10 T cell receptor beta chains presented below share a single source sample, sequenced in a study of T cell changes during pregnancy in multiple sclerosis. Here immunoSEQ multiplex PCR was the method, and the copy in TCRdb shows in-frame clones only, minus some. The sample carries approximately 45,000 clones, around nine tenths recorded once. The sequences come from CD4+ T cells from peripheral blood mononuclear cells, collected in the first trimester of pregnancy. All receptors derive from a female donor with multiple sclerosis, enrolled in a pregnancy study.

J is TRBJ2-4 and V is TRBV11-3; 8 nucleotides match TRBD1. J was trimmed by 4 bases and V by 4 bases; bases with no gene match: 3. Germline-derived CDR1 and CDR2 are SGHNT and YENEEA. This CDR3 region has 14 residues. CDR3 DNA: TGTGCCAGCAGCTCGGGACAGGATAAAAACATTCAGTACTTC. Amino acids: CASSSGQDKNIQYF. Using reference TRBV11-3 and TRBJ2-4 for the parts outside the CDR3, the full variable domain is EAGVVQSPRYKIIEKKQPVAFWCNPISGHNTLYWYLQNLGQGPELLIRYENEEAVDDSQLPKDRFSAERLKGVDSTLKIQPAELGDSAVYLCASSSGQDKNIQYFGAGTRLSVL.

The gene calls are TRBV2 and TRBJ2-1; TRBD1 agrees at 10 bases. The CDR3 contains 12 residues. V trimming: 8 bases; J trimming: 9 bases; junction bases outside the gene matches: 4. The germline V gene has CDR1 SNHLY and CDR2 FYNNEI. The CDR3 is CASGQGGGEQFF. CDR3 sequence (DNA): TGTGCCAGCGGACAGGGGGGGGGTGAGCAGTTCTTC.

The rearrangement joins TRBV9 to TRBJ2-3; the match to TRBD2 covers 9 bases. This CDR3 has 17 amino acids. CDR1 is SGDLS and CDR2 is YYNGEE in the germline V gene. After removal of 0 bases from V and 5 bases from J, the junction contained 10 bases not matched to a gene. The CDR3 sequence: CASSVAGGGRAQDTQYF. CDR3 DNA sequence: TGTGCCAGCAGCGTAGCGGGAGGCGGGAGGGCCCAAGATACGCAGTATTTT.

The rearrangement uses TRBV5-1 and TRBJ2-5; the D gene is possibly TRBD2 (5 bases). The V end lost 0 bases, the J end lost 0 bases, and 15 bases lay between the germline ends. Germline V gene data show CDR1 as SGHRS and CDR2 as YFSETQ. The CDR3 runs 17 residues. As DNA, the CDR3 is TGCGCCAGCAGCTTGGCGTTAGGCGGGTACGACCAAGAGACCCAGTACTTC. It codes for CASSLALGGYDQETQYF.

The genes are TRBV28 and TRBJ1-2, with D possibly TRBD1 on 5 matching bases. In germline, CDR1 is MDHEN, CDR2 SYDVKM. V dropped 3 bases and J dropped 1 base, with 6 bases sitting between them. The CDR3 sequence is 13 residues long. CDR3 nucleotides: TGTGCCAGCAGTTTTAGGGGTAACTATGGCTACACCTTC. Amino acids: CASSFRGNYGYTF.

V is TRBV30 and J is TRBJ1-1; 7 bases fit TRBD1. The V gene end was trimmed by 5 bases and the J gene end by 2 bases; junction bases not matched to a gene: 5. Germline V gene sequence: CDR1 GTSNPN, CDR2 SVGIG (reference sequence). This CDR3 is 13 amino acids long. CDR3 sequence reads: CAWAGDSNTEAFF. In DNA form, the CDR3 reads TGTGCCTGGGCCGGGGACAGTAACACTGAAGCTTTCTTT.

The rearrangement uses TRBV5-1 and TRBJ2-1; 7 nucleotides line up with TRBD2. Germline V gene lookup returns CDR1 SGHRS and CDR2 YFSETQ. J lost 3 bases, V lost 0 bases, and 18 bases had no gene match. This CDR3 region has 20 residues. The CDR3 DNA sequence: TGCGCCAGCAGCTTGGCCCCAGCTAGCGGTTTCGCCCAAATCTACAATGAGCAGTTCTTC. It translates to CASSLAPASGFAQIYNEQFF.

This clone was counted once. The rearrangement joins TRBV28 to TRBJ2-7; 9 nucleotides agree with TRBD1. The CDR3 runs to 15 residues. The junction had 9 bases not matched to a gene; V was cut back by 5 bases and J by 4 bases. Germline CDR1 reads MDHEN; CDR2 reads SYDVKM. The CDR3 loop reads CASSPDGTGRYEQYF. The DNA for the CDR3 is TGTGCCAGCAGTCCTGACGGGACAGGGAGGTACGAGCAGTACTTC.

CDR3 amino acids: CASSFRGAGRNTEAFF. CDR3 coding DNA: TGCGCCAGCAGCTTCCGGGGGGCCGGGCGGAACACTGAAGCTTTCTTT. The J gene is TRBJ1-1, the V gene TRBV5-1; D is possibly TRBD1 (6 bases). Germline-derived CDR1 and CDR2 are SGHRS and YFSETQ. CDR3 size: 16 residues. Trimming removed 2 bases at V and 1 base at J, with 15 bases between.

The J gene is TRBJ2-5, the V gene TRBV5-4, with D perhaps matching TRBD2 (5 bases). The CDR3 length is 15 residues. Trimming took off 4 bases at V and 1 base at J, with 14 bases between the two ends. Germline CDR1 reads SGHNT; CDR2 reads YYREEE (reference sequence). The CDR3 spells CASSRLRAGQETQYF. Written as DNA, the CDR3 is TGTGCCAGCAGCAGACTACGGGCAGGCCAAGAGACCCAGTACTTC.